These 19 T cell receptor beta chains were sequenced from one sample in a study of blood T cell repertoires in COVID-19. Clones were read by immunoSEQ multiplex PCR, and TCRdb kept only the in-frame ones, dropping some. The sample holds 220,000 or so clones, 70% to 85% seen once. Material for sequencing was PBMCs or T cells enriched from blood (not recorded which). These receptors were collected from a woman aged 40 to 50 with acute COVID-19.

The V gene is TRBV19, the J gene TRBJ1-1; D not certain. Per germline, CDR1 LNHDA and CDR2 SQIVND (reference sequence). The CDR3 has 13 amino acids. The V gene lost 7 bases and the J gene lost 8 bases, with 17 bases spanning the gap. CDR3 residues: CASTPGGLTEAFF. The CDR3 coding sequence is TGTGCCAGTACCCCGGGTGGACTCACGGAAGCTTTCTTT. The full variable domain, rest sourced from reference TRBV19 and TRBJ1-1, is DGGITQSPKYLFRKEGQNVTLSCEQNLNHDAMYWYRQDPGQGLRLIYYSQIVNDFQKGDIAEGYSVSREKKESFPLTVTSAQKNPTAFYLCASTPGGLTEAFFGQGTRLTVV.

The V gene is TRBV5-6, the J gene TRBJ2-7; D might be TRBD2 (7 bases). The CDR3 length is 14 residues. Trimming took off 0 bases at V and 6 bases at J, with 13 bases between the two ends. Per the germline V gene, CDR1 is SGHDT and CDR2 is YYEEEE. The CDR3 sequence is CASSLGGGEAEQYF. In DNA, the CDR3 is TGTGCCAGCAGCTTGGGAGGGGGGGAAGCCGAGCAGTACTTC.

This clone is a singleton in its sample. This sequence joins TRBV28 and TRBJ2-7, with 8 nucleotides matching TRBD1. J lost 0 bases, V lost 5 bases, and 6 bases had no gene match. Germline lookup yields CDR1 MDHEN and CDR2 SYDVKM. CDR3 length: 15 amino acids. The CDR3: CASSQTGQVSYEQYF. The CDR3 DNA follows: TGTGCCAGCAGTCAAACGGGACAGGTCTCCTACGAGCAGTACTTC.

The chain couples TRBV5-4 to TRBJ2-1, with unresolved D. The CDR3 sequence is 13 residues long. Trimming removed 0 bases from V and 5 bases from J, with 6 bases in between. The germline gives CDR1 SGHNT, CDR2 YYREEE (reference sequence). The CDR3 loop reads CASSLDINNEQFF. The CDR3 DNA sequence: TGTGCCAGCAGCTTGGACATCAACAATGAGCAGTTCTTC.

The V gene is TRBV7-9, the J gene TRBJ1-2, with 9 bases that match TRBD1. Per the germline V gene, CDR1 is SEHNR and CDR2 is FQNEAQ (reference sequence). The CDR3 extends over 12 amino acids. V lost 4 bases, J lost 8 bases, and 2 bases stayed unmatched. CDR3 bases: TGTGCCAGCAGCTCAGACAGGGGGGGCTACACCTTC. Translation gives CASSSDRGGYTF.

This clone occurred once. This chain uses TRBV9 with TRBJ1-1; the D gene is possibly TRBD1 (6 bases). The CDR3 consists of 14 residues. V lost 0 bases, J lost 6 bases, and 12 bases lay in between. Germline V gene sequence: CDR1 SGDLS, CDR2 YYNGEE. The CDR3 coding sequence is TGTGCCAGCAGCGTAGGACAGGCAGACGCTGAAGCTTTCTTT. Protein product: CASSVGQADAEAFF. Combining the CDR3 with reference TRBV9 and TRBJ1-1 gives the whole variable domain DSGVTQTPKHLITATGQRVTLRCSPRSGDLSVYWYQQSLDQGLQFLIQYYNGEERAKGNILERFSAQQFPDLHSELNLSSLELGDSALYFCASSVGQADAEAFFGQGTRLTVV.

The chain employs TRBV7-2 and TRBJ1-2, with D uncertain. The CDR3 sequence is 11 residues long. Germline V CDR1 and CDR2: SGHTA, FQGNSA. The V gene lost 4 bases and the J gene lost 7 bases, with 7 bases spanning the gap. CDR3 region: CASSSGGGYTF. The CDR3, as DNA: TGTGCCAGCAGCTCAGGTGGTGGCTACACCTTC.

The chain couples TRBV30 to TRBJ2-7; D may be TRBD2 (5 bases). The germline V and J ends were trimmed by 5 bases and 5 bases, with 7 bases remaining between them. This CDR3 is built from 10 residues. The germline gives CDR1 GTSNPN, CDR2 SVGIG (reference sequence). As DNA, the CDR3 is TGTGCCTGGGGGGAGAACGAGCAGTACTTC. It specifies CAWGENEQYF.

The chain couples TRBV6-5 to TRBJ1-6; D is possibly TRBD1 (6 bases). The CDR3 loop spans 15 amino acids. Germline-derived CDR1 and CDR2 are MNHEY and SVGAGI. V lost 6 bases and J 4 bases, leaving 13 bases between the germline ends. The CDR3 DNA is TGTGCCAGCAGCTCTAGGGGGGGTTATAATTCACCCCTCCACTTT. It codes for CASSSRGGYNSPLHF.

CDR3 in amino acids: CATRPPIRGAQPQTQYF. CDR3 nucleotides: TGTGCCACCAGACCTCCCATTCGGGGGGCGCAGCCCCAGACCCAGTACTTC. The chain is built from TRBV7-8 and TRBJ2-5, with TRBD2 as a possible D gene (7 bases). The germline V gene has CDR1 SGHVS and CDR2 FQNEAQ. V dropped 10 bases and J dropped 6 bases, with 30 bases sitting between them. The CDR3 is 17 amino acids.

CDR3 bases: TGTGCCAGCAGTTACAGACTAAGCGGGAGTTTTTCGGTTCGCTACGAGCAGTACTTC. This translates into CASSYRLSGSFSVRYEQYF. V usage is TRBV2 and J usage is TRBJ2-7; TRBD2 aligns across 8 bases. V shed 5 bases and J 3 bases; nucleotides not matched to a gene: 21. CDR1 and CDR2 (germline): SNHLY, FYNNEI. This CDR3 is 19 amino acids long.

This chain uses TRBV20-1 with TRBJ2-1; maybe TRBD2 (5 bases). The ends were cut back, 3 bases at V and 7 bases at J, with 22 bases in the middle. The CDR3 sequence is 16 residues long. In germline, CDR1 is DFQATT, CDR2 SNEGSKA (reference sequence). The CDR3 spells CSASLPSLAYGNEQFF. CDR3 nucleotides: TGCAGTGCTAGTCTCCCCTCCCTAGCTTACGGTAATGAGCAGTTCTTC.

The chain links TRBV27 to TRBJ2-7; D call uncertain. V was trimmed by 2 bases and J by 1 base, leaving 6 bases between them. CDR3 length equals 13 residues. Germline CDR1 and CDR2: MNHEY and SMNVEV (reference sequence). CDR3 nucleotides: TGTGCCAGCAGTTTAGGGCGTTCCTACGAGCAGTACTTC. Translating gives CASSLGRSYEQYF.

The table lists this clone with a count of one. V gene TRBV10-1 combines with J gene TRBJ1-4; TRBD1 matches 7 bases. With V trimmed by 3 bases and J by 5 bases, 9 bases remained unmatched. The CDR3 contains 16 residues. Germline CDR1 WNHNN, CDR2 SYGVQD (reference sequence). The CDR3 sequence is CASSENPGQKNEKLFF. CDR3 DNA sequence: TGCGCCAGCAGTGAAAACCCGGGACAGAAAAATGAAAAACTGTTTTTT.

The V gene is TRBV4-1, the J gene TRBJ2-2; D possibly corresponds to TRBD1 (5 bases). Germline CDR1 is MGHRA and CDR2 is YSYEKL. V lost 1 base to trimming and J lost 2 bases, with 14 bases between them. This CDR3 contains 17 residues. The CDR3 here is CASSQGGSTANTGELFF. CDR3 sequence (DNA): TGCGCCAGCAGCCAAGGGGGCTCGACAGCAAACACCGGGGAGCTGTTTTTT.

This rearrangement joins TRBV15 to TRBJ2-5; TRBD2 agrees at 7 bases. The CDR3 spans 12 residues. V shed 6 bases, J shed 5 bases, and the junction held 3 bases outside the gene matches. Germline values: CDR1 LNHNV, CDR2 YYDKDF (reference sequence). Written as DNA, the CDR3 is TGTGCCACCAGAGGACTAGTCGAGACCCAGTACTTC. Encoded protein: CATRGLVETQYF.

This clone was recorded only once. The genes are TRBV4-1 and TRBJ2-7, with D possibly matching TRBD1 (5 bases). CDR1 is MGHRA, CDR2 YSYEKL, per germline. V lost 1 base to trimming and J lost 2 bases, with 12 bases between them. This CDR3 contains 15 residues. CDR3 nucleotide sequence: TGCGCCAGCAGCCAAGGTGACAGTGGAACCTACGAGCAGTACTTC. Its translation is CASSQGDSGTYEQYF.

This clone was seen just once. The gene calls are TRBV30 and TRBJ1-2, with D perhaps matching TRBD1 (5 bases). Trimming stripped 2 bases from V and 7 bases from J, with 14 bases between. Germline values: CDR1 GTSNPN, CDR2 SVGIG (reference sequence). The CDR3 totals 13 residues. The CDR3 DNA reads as TGTGCCTGGAGTAGAACGGGGGAGGTTGGCTACACCTTC. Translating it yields CAWSRTGEVGYTF.

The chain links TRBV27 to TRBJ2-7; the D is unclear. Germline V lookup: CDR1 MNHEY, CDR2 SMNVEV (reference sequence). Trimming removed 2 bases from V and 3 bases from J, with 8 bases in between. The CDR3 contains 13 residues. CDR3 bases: TGTGCCAGCAGTTTAGGGCTTCACTACGAGCAGTACTTC. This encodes CASSLGLHYEQYF.